A selection of T cell receptor beta chains follows, all from one sample in a study of untreated major depressive disorder. Generated by immunoSEQ multiplex PCR, the TCRdb table keeps only in-frame clones and is missing some. There are about 19,000 clones in the sample; 92% occur only once, and over 0.5% lies in the top ten. What was sequenced was CD4+ T cells from PBMCs. These receptors were obtained from a woman in her forties with major depressive disorder. Each CDR3 is given with its conserved first and last residue.

v_call cdr3_aa
TRBV16 CASSQGTANYGYTF
TRBV6-1 CASSDATGNEKLFF
TRBV30 CAWSVEGATYEQYF
TRBV7-2 CASSLAQPGVDEQFF
TRBV2 CASSRTGTVNYGYTF
TRBV2 CASSTGGMVGTEAFF
TRBV7-2 CASRTTGAANEKLFF
TRBV30 CAWSVSLGVYEQYF
TRBV7-9 CASSRNRGPGSPLHF
TRBV19 CASSTPPVNEQFF
TRBV6-5 CASRSDRGLEAFF
TRBV29-1 CSVGLAGGLSEQFF
TRBV6-5 CASRRQGTMNTEAFF
TRBV28 CASSLYGRGRSRGNQPQHF
TRBV5-1 CASSSFRWGPNWYPGLYSNQPQHF
TRBV7-6 CASSSKGGAYEQYF
TRBV5-1 CASSLKTGTGGIDTQYF
TRBV10-3 CAISGGQGSGANVLTF
TRBV6-6 CASTADSYGYTF
TRBV30 CALGGAYEQYF
TRBV21-1 CASSRQSSGANVLTF
TRBV7-3 CASSFGQWGTDTQYF
TRBV7-8 CASGNFYGYTF
TRBV11-2 CASSLIRAGNEKLFF
TRBV7-9 CASSQSGANEKLFF
TRBV7-2 CASSFSSGANVLTF
TRBV9 CASSVGMNTEAFF
TRBV10-2 CASRTGDQPQHF
TRBV5-5 CASSPDGSLDTQYF
TRBV5-4 CASSLMGQGGYTF
TRBV19 CASSIRDREEETQYF
TRBV10-3 CAISVGERGTTEAFF
TRBV4-2 CASSQDRGLLDTQYF
TRBV6-5 CASSFATSGSTGELFF
TRBV4-1 CASSTGTGLYQPQHF
TRBV4-2 CASSQESGGSGNTIYF
TRBV29-1 CSVSDGNTEAFF
TRBV7-9 CASSRRENTEAFF
TRBV19 CASSTRRGTQETQYF
TRBV4-3 CASAPGYFRSDYGYTF
TRBV5-1 CASSSSGTGQYF
TRBV18 CASSTSIGGTEAFF